The rows below give T cell receptor beta chains drawn from one sample of a study of radiotherapy plus CTLA-4 blockade in lung cancer. Some clones are missing from TCRdb's copy, which holds only in-frame ones; the method was immunoSEQ multiplex PCR. There are more than 90,000 clones in the sample; roughly 74% occur only once, and roughly 5.3% lies in the top ten. The source material was peripheral blood, sampled from a patient treated with radiotherapy plus ipilimumab. These receptors came from a human donor with non-small cell lung cancer who had a partial response to radiotherapy plus ipilimumab. CDR3s include the opening cysteine and the closing phenylalanine or tryptophan. Each record gives: clone size, J gene, V gene, D gene, CDR3 DNA, CDR3 protein. A D gene is named only where the DNA matches it firmly. Where a row states a size, it is once, few, many or the class of an expanded clone; other rows omit it.

>.|TRBJ2-5|TRBV5-1|.
TGCGCCAGCGCAGTGTTACAAGAGACCCAGTACTTC
CASAVLQETQYF
>.|TRBJ2-2|TRBV5-1|.
TGCGCCAGCAGCTTCGAGGCCGGGGAGCTGTTTTTT
CASSFEAGELFF
>.|TRBJ1-6|TRBV5-1|.
TGCGCCAGCAGCTTGGGGCTTGATGATAATTCACCCCTCCACTTT
CASSLGLDDNSPLHF
>.|TRBJ1-1|TRBV25-1|TRBD1
TGTGCCAGCACCAGACCGGGGACAGGGACGACTGAAGCTTTCTTT
CASTRPGTGTTEAFF
>.|TRBJ2-7|TRBV4-2|TRBD1
TGTGCCAGCAGCCCCGGGACAGCCTCCTACGAGCAGTACTTC
CASSPGTASYEQYF
>.|TRBJ1-5|TRBV11-2|TRBD1
TGTGCCAGCAGGTTAGCCAGGGGGTCCTTTTATAGCAATCAGCCCCAGCATTTT
CASRLARGSFYSNQPQHF
>.|TRBJ2-2|TRBV5-1|.
TGCGCCAGCAGCCAAACAGGGTACACCACCTCACCCGGGGAGCTGTTTTTT
CASSQTGYTTSPGELFF
>few|TRBJ1-3|TRBV28|.
TGTGCCAGCAGTTCGGGGGGGACCCTCTCTGGAAACACCATATATTTT
CASSSGGTLSGNTIYF
>.|TRBJ2-1|TRBV5-4|TRBD1
TGTGCCAGCAGCCCCCGGAGGGGACAGGGGGCGAGTGAGCAGTTCTTC
CASSPRRGQGASEQFF
>.|TRBJ1-5|TRBV6-1|.
TGTGCCTCCAGCGAGGGGGTCAATCAGCCCCAGCATTTT
CASSEGVNQPQHF
>.|TRBJ2-2|TRBV19|TRBD1
TGTGCCAGTAGTCCGGACAGGGGGGCCGGGGAGCTGTTTTTT
CASSPDRGAGELFF
>.|TRBJ2-1|TRBV5-1|TRBD2
TGCGCCAGCAGCTTGGGTCTAGCGGTTGACTACAATGAGCAGTTCTTC
CASSLGLAVDYNEQFF
>.|TRBJ1-6|TRBV10-3|.
TGTGCCATCTCGGAGATCAACTCACCCCTCCACTTT
CAISEINSPLHF